Following are 5 T cell receptor beta chains from one sample sequenced in a study of response to subunit inactivated influenza vaccine. A single record per CDR3 protein comes from TCRdb applying MiXCR to the RT-PCR reads. The data hold 280,000 or so distinct CDR3 sequences, with roughly 22% observed a single time. The material sequenced was PBMCs from blood, taken approximately 22 months after vaccination. These receptors all come from a man aged 50-75 years who received an inactivated influenza vaccine.

This clonotype has a count of ten or more. This chain connects TRBV12-3 or TRBV12-4 to TRBJ1-4; D unclear. Trimming stripped 3 bases from V and 4 bases from J, with 6 bases between. The CDR3 totals 13 residues. In DNA form, the CDR3 reads TGTGCCAGCAGTTTGTTACGTAATGAAAAACTGTTTTTT. Residues: CASSLLRNEKLFF.

Many counts were recorded for this clonotype. This chain links TRBV12-3 or TRBV12-4 with TRBJ1-2; TRBD1 agrees at 10 bases. Trimming at V came to 3 bases and at J to 4 bases, leaving 2 bases not matched to a gene. The CDR3 runs to 14 residues. The DNA for the CDR3 is TGTGCCAGCAGTTTTGGGACAGGGGCCTATGGCTACACCTTC. Protein sequence: CASSFGTGAYGYTF.

There are a few counts of this clonotype. The V and J genes are TRBV28 and TRBJ1-3, with unresolved D. The CDR3 contains 14 residues. Germline V lookup: CDR1 MDHEN, CDR2 SYDVKM. The germline V and J ends were trimmed by 3 bases and 1 base, with 7 bases remaining between them. CDR3 region: CASSFSPSGNTIYF. CDR3 nucleotide sequence: TGTGCCAGCAGTTTTTCCCCATCTGGAAACACCATATATTTT.

This clonotype was detected ten times or more. The V call is TRBV12-3 or TRBV12-4, the J call TRBJ2-7; 7 nucleotides align to TRBD1. The CDR3 has 13 amino acids. V lost 6 bases and J lost 5; bases outside the gene matches: 7. The DNA of the CDR3 is TGTGCCAGCAGCCACAGGGGTTCGGACGAGCAGTACTTC. Protein product: CASSHRGSDEQYF.

CDR3 nucleotides: TGTGCCAGCAGCGAAAGACAGCCACCCGAGCAGTACTTC. As protein: CASSERQPPEQYF. The rearrangement joins TRBV2 to TRBJ2-7, with D possibly TRBD1 on 5 matching bases. Per the germline V gene, CDR1 is SNHLY and CDR2 is FYNNEI. V lost 6 bases to trimming and J lost 6 bases, with 15 bases between them. The CDR3 is made up of 13 amino acids.